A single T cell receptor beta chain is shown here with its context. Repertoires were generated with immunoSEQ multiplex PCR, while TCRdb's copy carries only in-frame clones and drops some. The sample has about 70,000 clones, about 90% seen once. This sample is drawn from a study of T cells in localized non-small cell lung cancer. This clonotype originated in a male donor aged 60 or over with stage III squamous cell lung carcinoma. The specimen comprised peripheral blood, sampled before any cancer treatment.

This chain's CDR3 is CASSEGRSPLHF. Written as DNA, the CDR3 is TGTGCCAGCAGTGAGGGGCGATCACCCCTCCACTTT. The rearrangement links TRBV6-1 to TRBJ1-6; D is possibly TRBD1 (5 bases). The CDR3 runs 12 residues. V lost 3 bases to trimming and J lost 10 bases, with 7 bases between them. Germline V lookup: CDR1 MNHNS, CDR2 SASEGT.